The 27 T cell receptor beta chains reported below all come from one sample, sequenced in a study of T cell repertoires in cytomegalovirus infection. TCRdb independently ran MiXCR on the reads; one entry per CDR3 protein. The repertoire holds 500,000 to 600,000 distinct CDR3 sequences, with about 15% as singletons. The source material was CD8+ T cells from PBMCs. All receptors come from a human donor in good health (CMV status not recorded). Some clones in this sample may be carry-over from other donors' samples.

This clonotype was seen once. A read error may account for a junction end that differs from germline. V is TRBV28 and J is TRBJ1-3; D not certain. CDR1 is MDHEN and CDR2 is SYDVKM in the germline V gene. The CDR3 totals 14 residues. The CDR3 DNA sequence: TGTGCCAGCAGGGTCGAGGGAGATGGAAACGCCATATATTTT. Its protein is CASRVEGDGNAIYF.

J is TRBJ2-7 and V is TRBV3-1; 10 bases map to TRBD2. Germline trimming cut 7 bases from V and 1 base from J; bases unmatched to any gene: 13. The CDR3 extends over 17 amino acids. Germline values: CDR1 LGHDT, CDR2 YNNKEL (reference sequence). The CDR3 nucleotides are TGTGCCAGCACCCTCGGGCTAGCGGGAGCCCCGTCCTACGAGCAGTACTTC. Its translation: CASTLGLAGAPSYEQYF.

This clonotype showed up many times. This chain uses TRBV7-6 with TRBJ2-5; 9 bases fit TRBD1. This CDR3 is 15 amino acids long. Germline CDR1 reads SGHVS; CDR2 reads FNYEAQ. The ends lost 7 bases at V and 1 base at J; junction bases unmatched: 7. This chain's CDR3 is CASIQTDRGQETQYF. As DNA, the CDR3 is TGTGCCAGCATCCAAACGGACAGGGGCCAAGAGACCCAGTACTTC.

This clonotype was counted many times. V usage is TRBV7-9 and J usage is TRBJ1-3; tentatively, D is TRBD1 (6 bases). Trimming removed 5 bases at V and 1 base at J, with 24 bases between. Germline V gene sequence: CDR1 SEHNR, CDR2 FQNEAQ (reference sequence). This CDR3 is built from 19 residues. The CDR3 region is CASSPAIFDRLKSGNTIYF. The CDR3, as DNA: TGTGCCAGCAGCCCCGCTATTTTCGACAGGCTCAAATCTGGAAACACCATATATTTT. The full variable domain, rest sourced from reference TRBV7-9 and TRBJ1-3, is DTGVSQNPRHKITKRGQNVTFRCDPISEHNRLYWYRQTLGQGPEFLTYFQNEAQLEKSRLLSDRFSAERPKGSFSTLEIQRTEQGDSAMYLCASSPAIFDRLKSGNTIYFGEGSWLTVV.

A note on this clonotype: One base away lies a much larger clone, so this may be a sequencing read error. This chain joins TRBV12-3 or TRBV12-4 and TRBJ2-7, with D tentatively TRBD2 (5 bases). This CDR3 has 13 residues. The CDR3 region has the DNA TGTGCCAGCAGTTCAGCGGAAAGATACGTGCAGTACTTC. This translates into CASSSAERYVQYF.

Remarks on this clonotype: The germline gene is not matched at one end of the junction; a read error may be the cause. The CDR3 region has the DNA TGTGCCGGCAGTTTAGGGGGGAACCCCAGCAATCAGCCCCAGCATTTT. This gives the protein CAGSLGGNPSNQPQHF. This chain joins TRBV27 and TRBJ1-5; D may be TRBD1 (6 bases). Looked up from germline, CDR1 is MNHEY and CDR2 is SMNVEV (reference sequence). This CDR3 has 16 residues.

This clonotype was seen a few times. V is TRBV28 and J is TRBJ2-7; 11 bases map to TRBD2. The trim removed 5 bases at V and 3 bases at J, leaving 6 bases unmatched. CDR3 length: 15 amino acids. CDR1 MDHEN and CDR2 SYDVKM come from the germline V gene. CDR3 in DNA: TGTGCCAGCAGTATCACCGGGACTAGCGGCTACGAGCAGTACTTC. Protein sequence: CASSITGTSGYEQYF.

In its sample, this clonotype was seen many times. The CDR3 region has the DNA TGTGCCAGCAGCTTATATTTAGAAGCTCTTAACTATGGCTACACCTTC. This sequence encodes CASSLYLEALNYGYTF. The chain uses TRBV7-8 and TRBJ1-2; D is unclear. This CDR3 region has 16 residues. Trimming stripped 2 bases from V and 1 base from J, with 14 bases between. Germline V gene data show CDR1 as SGHVS and CDR2 as FQNEAQ.

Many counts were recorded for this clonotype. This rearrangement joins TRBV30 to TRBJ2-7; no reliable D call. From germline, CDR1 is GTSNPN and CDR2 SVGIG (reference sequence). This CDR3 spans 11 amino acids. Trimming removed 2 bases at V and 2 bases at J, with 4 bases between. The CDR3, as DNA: TGTGCCTGGAGTAGGCCCTACGAGCAGTACTTC. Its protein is CAWSRPYEQYF.

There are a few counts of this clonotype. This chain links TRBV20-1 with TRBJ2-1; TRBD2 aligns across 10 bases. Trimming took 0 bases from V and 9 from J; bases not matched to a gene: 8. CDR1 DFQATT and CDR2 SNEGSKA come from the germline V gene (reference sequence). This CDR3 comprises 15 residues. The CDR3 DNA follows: TGCAGTGCTAGAGACCAAGCGGGAGGGCGGGGTGAGCAGTTCTTC. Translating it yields CSARDQAGGRGEQFF.

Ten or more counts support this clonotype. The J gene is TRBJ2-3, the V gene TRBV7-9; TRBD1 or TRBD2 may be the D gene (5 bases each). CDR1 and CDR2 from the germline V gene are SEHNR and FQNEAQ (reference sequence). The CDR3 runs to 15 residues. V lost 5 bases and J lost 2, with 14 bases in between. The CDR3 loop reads CASSPRDLPTDTQYF. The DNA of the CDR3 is TGTGCCAGCAGCCCAAGGGACCTACCCACAGATACGCAGTATTTT.

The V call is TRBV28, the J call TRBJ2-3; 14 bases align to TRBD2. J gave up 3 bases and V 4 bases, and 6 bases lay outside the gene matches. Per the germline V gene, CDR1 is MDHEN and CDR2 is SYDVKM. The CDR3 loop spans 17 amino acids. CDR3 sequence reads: CASSSGTSGGITDTQYF. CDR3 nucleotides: TGTGCCAGCAGTTCCGGGACTAGCGGGGGTATAACAGATACGCAGTATTTT. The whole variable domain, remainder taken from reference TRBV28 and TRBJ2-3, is DVKVTQSSRYLVKRTGEKVFLECVQDMDHENMFWYRQDPGLGLRLIYFSYDVKMKEKGDIPEGYSVSREKKERFSLILESASTNQTSMYLCASSSGTSGGITDTQYFGPGTRLTVL.

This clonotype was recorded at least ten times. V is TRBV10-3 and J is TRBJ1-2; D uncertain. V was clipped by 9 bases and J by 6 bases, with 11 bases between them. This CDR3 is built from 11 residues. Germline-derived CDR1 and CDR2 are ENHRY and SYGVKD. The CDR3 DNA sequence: TGTGCCATAAAGGTGTCAAATGGCTACACCTTC. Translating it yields CAIKVSNGYTF.

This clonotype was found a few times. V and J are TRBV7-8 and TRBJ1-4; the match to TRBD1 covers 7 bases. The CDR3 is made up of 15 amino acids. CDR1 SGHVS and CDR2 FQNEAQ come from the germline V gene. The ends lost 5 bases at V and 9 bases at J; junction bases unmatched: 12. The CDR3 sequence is CASSPTGQTKKKLFF. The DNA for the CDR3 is TGTGCCAGCAGCCCAACGGGACAGACAAAGAAAAAACTGTTTTTT.

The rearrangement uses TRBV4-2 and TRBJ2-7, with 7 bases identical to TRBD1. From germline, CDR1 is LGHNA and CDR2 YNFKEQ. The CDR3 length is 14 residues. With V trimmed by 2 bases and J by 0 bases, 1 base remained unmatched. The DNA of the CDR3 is TGTGCCAGCAGCCAATACAGGGGCTCCTACGAGCAGTACTTC. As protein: CASSQYRGSYEQYF.

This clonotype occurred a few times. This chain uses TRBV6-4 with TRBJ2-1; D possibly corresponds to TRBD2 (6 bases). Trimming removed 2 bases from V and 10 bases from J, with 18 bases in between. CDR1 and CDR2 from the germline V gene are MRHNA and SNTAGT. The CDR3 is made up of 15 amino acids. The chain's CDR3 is CASSDRQTGRREQFF. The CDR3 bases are TGTGCCAGCAGTGACCGCCAGACTGGGAGGAGGGAGCAGTTCTTC.

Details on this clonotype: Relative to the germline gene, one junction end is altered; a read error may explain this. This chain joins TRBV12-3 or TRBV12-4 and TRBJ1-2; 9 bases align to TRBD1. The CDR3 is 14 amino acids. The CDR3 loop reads CASTYRGLNDGYTF. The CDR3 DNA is TGTGCCAGCACCTACAGGGGGCTTAACGATGGCTACACCTTC.

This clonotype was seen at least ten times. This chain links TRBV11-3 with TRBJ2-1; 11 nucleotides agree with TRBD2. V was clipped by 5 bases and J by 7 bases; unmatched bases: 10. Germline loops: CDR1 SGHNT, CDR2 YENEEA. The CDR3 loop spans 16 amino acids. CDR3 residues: CASSPVGTSGVNEQFF. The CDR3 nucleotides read TGTGCCAGCAGCCCTGTAGGGACTAGCGGAGTAAATGAGCAGTTCTTC.

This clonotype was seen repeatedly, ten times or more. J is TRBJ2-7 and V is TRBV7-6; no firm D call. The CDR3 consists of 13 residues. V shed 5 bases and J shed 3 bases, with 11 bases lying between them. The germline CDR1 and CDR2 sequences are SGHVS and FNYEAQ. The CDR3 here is CASSIDQFYEQYF. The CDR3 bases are TGTGCCAGCAGCATTGACCAGTTCTACGAGCAGTACTTC.

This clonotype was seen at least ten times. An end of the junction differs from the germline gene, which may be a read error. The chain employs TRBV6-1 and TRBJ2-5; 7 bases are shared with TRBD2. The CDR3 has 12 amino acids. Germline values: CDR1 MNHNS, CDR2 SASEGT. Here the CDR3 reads CESRGDQETQYF. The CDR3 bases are TGCGAAAGCCGGGGGGACCAAGAGACCCAGTACTTC.

The CDR3 DNA reads TGTGCCACCAGCACCCAGGCGCATGACCGTCCGTTCTTC. This translates into CATSTQAHDRPFF. The chain links TRBV15 to TRBJ2-1; D is unresolved. Trimming removed 4 bases at V and 15 bases at J, with 19 bases between. CDR3 length: 13 amino acids. CDR1 is LNHNV and CDR2 is YYDKDF in the germline V gene (reference sequence).

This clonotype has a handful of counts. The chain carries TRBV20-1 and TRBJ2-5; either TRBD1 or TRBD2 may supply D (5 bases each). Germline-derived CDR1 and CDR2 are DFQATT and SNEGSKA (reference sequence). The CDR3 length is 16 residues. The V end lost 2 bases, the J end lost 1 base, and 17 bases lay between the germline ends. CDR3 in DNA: TGCAGTGCTAGACTCGAGAGGGACCTGCTCCAAGAGACCCAGTACTTC. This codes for CSARLERDLLQETQYF.

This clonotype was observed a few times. The DNA for the CDR3 is TGCAGTGCTAGAGATGGGCGGGGGGGCACAGATACGCAGTATTTT. This translates into CSARDGRGGTDTQYF. The J gene is TRBJ2-3, the V gene TRBV20-1, with 8 bases matching TRBD2. Germline V gives CDR1 DFQATT, CDR2 SNEGSKA (reference sequence). Trimming removed 0 bases from V and 1 base from J; junction bases left unmatched: 3. There are 15 residues in the CDR3.

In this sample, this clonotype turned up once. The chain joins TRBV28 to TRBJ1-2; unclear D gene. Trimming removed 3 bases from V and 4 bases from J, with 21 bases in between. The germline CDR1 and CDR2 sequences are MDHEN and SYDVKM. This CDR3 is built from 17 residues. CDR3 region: CASSLPGIAPGTYGYTF. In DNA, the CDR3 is TGTGCCAGCAGTTTGCCCGGGATAGCTCCTGGTACCTATGGCTACACCTTC.

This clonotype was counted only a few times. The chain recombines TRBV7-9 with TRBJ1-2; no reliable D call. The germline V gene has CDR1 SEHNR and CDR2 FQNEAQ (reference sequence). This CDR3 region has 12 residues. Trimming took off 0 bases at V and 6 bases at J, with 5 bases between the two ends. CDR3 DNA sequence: TGTGCCAGCAGCTTAGCGGCGAATGGCTACACCTTC. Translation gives CASSLAANGYTF.

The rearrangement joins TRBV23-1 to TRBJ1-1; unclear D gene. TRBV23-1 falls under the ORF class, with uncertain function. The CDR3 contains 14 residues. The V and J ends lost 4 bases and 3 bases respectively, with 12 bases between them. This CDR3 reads CASSRCQADTEAFF. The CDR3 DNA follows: TGCGCCAGCAGTCGTTGCCAAGCGGACACTGAAGCTTTCTTT.

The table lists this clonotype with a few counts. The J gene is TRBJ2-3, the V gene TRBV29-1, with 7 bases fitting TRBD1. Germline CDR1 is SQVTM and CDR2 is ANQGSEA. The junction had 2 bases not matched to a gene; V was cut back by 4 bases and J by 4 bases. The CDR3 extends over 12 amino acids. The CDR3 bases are TGCAGCGTTGGGCAGGGGGCAGATACGCAGTATTTT. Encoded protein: CSVGQGADTQYF.